This TCR beta chain was found in a study of CD8+ T cells in alopecia areata. Extracted RNA was reverse transcribed into cDNA, the sequencing template. The repertoire was sequenced with immunoSEQ multiplex PCR; TCRdb's copy has only in-frame clones and lacks some. Among about 98,000 clones listed, 40% to 55% were seen once. V lost 3 bases to trimming and J lost 2 bases, with 10 bases between them. Germline loops: CDR1 SNHLY, CDR2 FYNNEI. There are 15 residues in the CDR3. The sample was CD4+ T cells sorted from blood. The source of this sequence is a human donor with alopecia areata. The V gene is TRBV2, the J gene TRBJ2-2; a possible D gene is TRBD1 (6 bases). The CDR3 reads CASSERTANTGELFF. The CDR3 coding sequence is TGTGCCAGCAGTGAGAGGACAGCTAACACCGGGGAGCTGTTTTTT.